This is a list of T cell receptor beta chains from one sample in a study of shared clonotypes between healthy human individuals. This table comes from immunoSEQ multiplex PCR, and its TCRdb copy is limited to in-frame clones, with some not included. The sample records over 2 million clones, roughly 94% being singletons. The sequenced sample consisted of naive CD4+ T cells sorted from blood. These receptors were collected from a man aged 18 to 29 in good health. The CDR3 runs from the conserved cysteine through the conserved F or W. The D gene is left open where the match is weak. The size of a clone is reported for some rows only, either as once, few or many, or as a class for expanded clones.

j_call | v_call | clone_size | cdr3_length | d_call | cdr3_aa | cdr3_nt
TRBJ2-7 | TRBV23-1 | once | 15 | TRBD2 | CASSSPSGSFPEQYF | TGCGCCAGCAGTTCCCCTAGCGGGAGTTTTCCCGAGCAGTACTTC
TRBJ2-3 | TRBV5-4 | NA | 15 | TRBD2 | CASRLTSGYTDTQYF | TGTGCCAGCAGGCTGACTAGCGGATACACAGATACGCAGTATTTT
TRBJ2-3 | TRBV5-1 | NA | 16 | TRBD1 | CASSTTGGDSTDTQYF | TGCGCCAGCAGCACAACAGGGGGAGATAGCACAGATACGCAGTATTTT
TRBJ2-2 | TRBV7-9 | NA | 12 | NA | CANPQNTGELFF | TGTGCCAATCCACAGAACACCGGGGAGCTGTTTTTT
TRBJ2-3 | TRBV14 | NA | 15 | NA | CASSQDLWSTDTQYF | TGTGCCAGCAGCCAAGATTTATGGAGCACAGATACGCAGTATTTT
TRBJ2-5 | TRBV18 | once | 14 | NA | CASRARVGGETQYF | TGTGCCAGCCGCGCCCGGGTGGGAGGAGAGACCCAGTACTTC
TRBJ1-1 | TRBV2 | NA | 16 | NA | CASSNYGTRSGTEAFF | TGTGCCAGCAGTAATTACGGGACACGGTCGGGGACTGAAGCTTTCTTT
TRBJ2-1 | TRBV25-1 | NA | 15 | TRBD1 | CASSEVGGTYNEQFF | TGTGCCAGCAGTGAAGTAGGGGGCACCTACAATGAGCAGTTCTTC
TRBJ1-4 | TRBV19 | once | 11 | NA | CASSRRTELFF | TGTGCCAGTAGTAGGCGGACGGAACTGTTTTTT
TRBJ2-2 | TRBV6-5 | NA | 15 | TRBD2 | CASRPPAGGTGELFF | TGTGCCAGCAGGCCTCCAGCGGGAGGCACCGGGGAGCTGTTTTTT
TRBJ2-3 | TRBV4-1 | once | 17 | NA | CASSQDLGGLGTDTQYF | TGCGCCAGCAGCCAAGATCTAGGGGGATTAGGCACAGATACGCAGTATTTT
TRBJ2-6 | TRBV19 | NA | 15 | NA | CASSRTASGANVLTF | TGTGCCAGTAGCAGAACAGCCTCTGGGGCCAACGTCCTGACTTTC
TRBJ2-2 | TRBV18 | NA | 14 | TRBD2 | CASSPFSGTGELFF | TGTGCCAGCTCACCATTTAGCGGGACCGGGGAGCTGTTTTTT
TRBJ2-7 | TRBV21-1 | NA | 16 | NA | CASSKAGSQTIYEQYF | TGTGCCAGCAGCAAAGCTGGAAGCCAAACTATATACGAGCAGTACTTC
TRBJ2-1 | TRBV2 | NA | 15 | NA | CASSRRESSYNEQFF | TGTGCCAGCAGTCGTCGTGAGAGCTCCTACAATGAGCAGTTCTTC
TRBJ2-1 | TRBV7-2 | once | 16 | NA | CASSLSGPLRYNEQFF | TGTGCCAGCAGCTTAAGCGGGCCCCTGCGCTACAATGAGCAGTTCTTC
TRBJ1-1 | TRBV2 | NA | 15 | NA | CASSEWGQAGTEAFF | TGTGCCAGCAGTGAATGGGGTCAGGCCGGCACTGAAGCTTTCTTT
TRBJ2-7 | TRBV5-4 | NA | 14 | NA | CASSLGGALYEQYF | TGTGCCAGCAGCTTGGGGGGGGCCTTATACGAGCAGTACTTC
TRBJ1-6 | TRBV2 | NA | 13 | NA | CASSDERDSPLHF | TGTGCCAGCAGTGATGAGAGAGATTCACCCCTCCACTTT
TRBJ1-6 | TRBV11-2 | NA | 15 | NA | CASSRTGSYNSPLHF | TGTGCCAGCAGCCGGACGGGGTCCTATAATTCACCCCTCCACTTT
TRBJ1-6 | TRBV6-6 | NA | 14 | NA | CASSLWTEKSPLHF | TGTGCCAGCAGCCTATGGACAGAGAAGTCACCCCTCCACTTT
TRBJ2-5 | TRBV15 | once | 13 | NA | CATSRDRAETQYF | TGTGCCACCAGCAGAGATCGGGCCGAGACCCAGTACTTC